These 20 T cell receptor beta chains came from one sample sequenced in a study of blood T cells in healthy people across ages. The use of a sample-barcoded 5' primer and a J-beta primer mix characterized a second PCR of about 7 to 12 cycles. TCRdb recomputed calls from the 5' RACE reads with MiXCR, one row per CDR3 protein. The table has 540,000 or so distinct CDR3 sequences, approximately 25% seen once. Sequencing was carried out using blood. The receptors stem from a woman aged 70-85 years in good health.

A few counts support this clonotype. The genes are TRBV5-1 and TRBJ2-7; 8 bases agree with TRBD1. Per germline, CDR1 SGHRS and CDR2 YFSETQ. Unmatched junction bases numbered 12, after V lost 4 bases and J lost 6 bases. The CDR3 length is 15 residues. The CDR3 reads CASSTYGQGGSEQYF. The CDR3 DNA sequence: TGCGCCAGCAGCACCTACGGACAGGGAGGTTCCGAGCAGTACTTC. Full variable domain (missing parts from reference TRBV5-1 and TRBJ2-7): KAGVTQTPRYLIKTRGQQVTLSCSPISGHRSVSWYQQTPGQGLQFLFEYFSETQRNKGNFPGRFSGRQFSNSRSEMNVSTLELGDSALYLCASSTYGQGGSEQYFGPGTRLTVT.

DNA of the CDR3: TGTGCCAGCAGCCAACTGGGACAGGGTCGCAATGGCTACACCTTC. This codes for CASSQLGQGRNGYTF. This chain joins TRBV3-1 and TRBJ1-2, with TRBD1 matching over 9 bases. This CDR3 comprises 15 residues. Per the germline V gene, CDR1 is LGHDT and CDR2 is YNNKEL (reference sequence). Trimming took 2 bases from V and 6 from J; bases not matched to a gene: 7.

CDR3 sequence: CSVEFNEQFF. The CDR3 bases are TGCAGCGTTGAATTCAATGAGCAGTTCTTC. The chain couples TRBV29-1 to TRBJ2-1; D is ambiguous. CDR3 length: 10 amino acids. V was shortened by 2 bases and J by 6 bases, with 2 bases between the two germline ends. CDR1 is SQVTM and CDR2 is ANQGSEA in the germline V gene.

This chain connects TRBV20-1 to TRBJ2-4; possible D gene TRBD2, 5 bases. The germline V gene has CDR1 DFQATT and CDR2 SNEGSKA (reference sequence). This CDR3 has 12 residues. V gave up 5 bases and J gave up 8 bases, with 13 bases separating them. In DNA form, the CDR3 reads TGCAGTGCTGGGAGCAAGGGAGACATTCAGTACTTC. It yields the protein CSAGSKGDIQYF.

V gene TRBV5-1 combines with J gene TRBJ2-7; tentative D call: TRBD2 (5 bases). The germline V gene encodes CDR1 SGHRS and CDR2 YFSETQ. CDR3 length: 14 residues. Trimming cost V 5 bases and J 3 bases, with 15 bases left between them. CDR3 loop: CASRPGAESYEQYF. The CDR3 nucleotides read TGCGCCAGCAGGCCAGGAGCGGAGAGCTACGAGCAGTACTTC.

The chain recombines TRBV29-1 with TRBJ1-5; perhaps TRBD1 as D (6 bases). CDR1 and CDR2 from the germline V gene are SQVTM and ANQGSEA. V lost 7 bases and J 2 bases, leaving 21 bases between the germline ends. The CDR3 covers 16 residues. The CDR3 DNA is TGCAGCGCCTCAACGGGGGCGGGGGGCGGCAATCAGCCCCAGCATTTT. Amino acid sequence: CSASTGAGGGNQPQHF.

The rearrangement joins TRBV5-1 to TRBJ2-1, with unresolved D. Germline CDR1 SGHRS, CDR2 YFSETQ. This CDR3 is built from 12 residues. V was clipped by 2 bases and J by 5 bases, with 5 bases between them. CDR3 amino acids: CASSLPNNEQFF. In nucleotides, the CDR3 is TGCGCCAGCAGCTTACCGAACAATGAGCAGTTCTTC.

The chain has TRBV20-1 and TRBJ2-3, with D maybe TRBD1 (6 bases). This CDR3 is 16 amino acids long. Trimming removed 0 bases at V and 1 base at J, with 14 bases between. CDR1 and CDR2 (germline): DFQATT, SNEGSKA (reference sequence). CDR3 amino acids: CSARDPTGSGTDTQYF. CDR3 nucleotide sequence: TGCAGTGCTAGAGACCCCACAGGGTCGGGCACAGATACGCAGTATTTT.

V and J are TRBV19 and TRBJ2-7, with 7 bases matching TRBD1. The V gene's germline CDR1 is LNHDA and CDR2 SQIVND (reference sequence). The CDR3 sequence is 15 residues long. V lost 5 bases to trimming and J lost 2 bases; unmatched junction nucleotides: 9. The CDR3 reads CASSPAPTGAYEQYF. The CDR3 coding sequence is TGTGCCAGTAGTCCCGCCCCTACAGGGGCCTACGAGCAGTACTTC.

V and J are TRBV7-7 and TRBJ2-7; D gene uncertain. The V gene lost 5 bases and the J gene lost 2 bases, with 13 bases spanning the gap. Looked up from germline, CDR1 is SSHAT and CDR2 is FNYEAQ (reference sequence). This CDR3 region has 14 residues. DNA of the CDR3: TGTGCCAGCAGCCGCCCTACAGTTACCTACGAGCAGTACTTC. Protein: CASSRPTVTYEQYF.

The chain employs TRBV7-9 and TRBJ1-1; no firm D call. The CDR3 extends over 13 amino acids. The V gene lost 4 bases and the J gene lost 1 base, with 7 bases spanning the gap. Germline values: CDR1 SEHNR, CDR2 FQNEAQ (reference sequence). The CDR3 spells CASSWTRNTEAFF. For the CDR3, the DNA is TGTGCCAGCAGCTGGACTAGGAACACTGAAGCTTTCTTT. Full variable domain (remainder filled in from reference TRBV7-9 and TRBJ1-1): DTGVSQNPRHKITKRGQNVTFRCDPISEHNRLYWYRQTLGQGPEFLTYFQNEAQLEKSRLLSDRFSAERPKGSFSTLEIQRTEQGDSAMYLCASSWTRNTEAFFGQGTRLTVV.

The sample holds a few counts of this clonotype. The rearrangement uses TRBV20-1 and TRBJ2-3; D is undetermined. CDR1 and CDR2 (germline): DFQATT, SNEGSKA (reference sequence). Trimming took 8 bases from V and 7 from J, leaving 10 bases between them. The CDR3 sequence is 10 residues long. CDR3 amino acids: CSFLGNTQYF. The CDR3 DNA follows: TGCAGTTTCCTTGGGAATACGCAGTATTTT.

This clonotype was seen only a few times. The rearrangement joins TRBV5-1 to TRBJ2-3; D assignment may be TRBD1 or TRBD2 (7 bases each). Germline CDR1 SGHRS, CDR2 YFSETQ. With 0 bases removed from V and 3 bases from J, the gap between germline ends came to 14 bases. The CDR3 totals 16 residues. In DNA form, the CDR3 reads TGCGCCAGCAGCTTGGCCGGGCAGGGGGGGACAGATACGCAGTATTTT. This gives the protein CASSLAGQGGTDTQYF.

The V and J genes are TRBV30 and TRBJ2-7; D is unclear. V shed 0 bases and J shed 6 bases, with 6 bases lying between them. Germline V lookup: CDR1 GTSNPN, CDR2 SVGIG (reference sequence). This CDR3 comprises 11 residues. This CDR3 reads CAWSVSSEQYF. In DNA, the CDR3 is TGTGCCTGGAGTGTATCGTCCGAGCAGTACTTC.

The chain is built from TRBV3-1 and TRBJ2-5; D is undetermined. V was trimmed by 0 bases and J by 8 bases, leaving 7 bases between them. Germline CDR1 and CDR2: LGHDT and YNNKEL (reference sequence). This CDR3 spans 12 amino acids. The chain's CDR3 is CASSQERRTQYF. DNA for the CDR3: TGTGCCAGCAGCCAAGAACGGAGAACCCAGTACTTC.

Only a few counts were recorded for this clonotype. The chain joins TRBV5-1 to TRBJ2-5; D is tentatively TRBD1 or TRBD2 (5 bases each). The J call could be wrong; TRBJ2-1 is a better fit for the DNA end. This CDR3 is 14 amino acids long. Germline loops: CDR1 SGHRS, CDR2 YFSETQ. The CDR3 protein is CASSLRGFGDEQFF. CDR3 DNA: TGCGCCAGCAGCCTACGGGGCTTTGGGGATGAGCAGTTCTTC.

Note on this clonotype: The germline gene is not matched at one end of the junction; a read error may be the cause. The CDR3 loop is CASSLDEAGYGHTF. The CDR3 nucleotides read TGCGCCAGCAGCTTGGATGAGGCGGGCTATGGCCACACCTTC. The V call is TRBV5-1, the J call TRBJ1-2; no reliable D call. The germline CDR1 and CDR2 sequences are SGHRS and YFSETQ. CDR3 length: 14 amino acids. The variable domain in full, with the rest retrieved from reference TRBV5-1 and TRBJ1-2, is KAGVTQTPRYLIKTRGQQVTLSCSPISGHRSVSWYQQTPGQGLQFLFEYFSETQRNKGNFPGRFSGRQFSNSRSEMNVSTLELGDSALYLCASSLDEAGYGHTFGSGTRLTVV.

The genes are TRBV4-1 and TRBJ1-3; maybe TRBD1 (5 bases). Germline assignment: CDR1 MGHRA and CDR2 YSYEKL. The length of the CDR3 is 16 residues. The germline V and J ends were trimmed by 1 base and 8 bases, with 18 bases remaining between them. For the CDR3, the DNA is TGCGCCAGCAGCCAAGGTCGGACCCTCGGGGGAGACACCATATATTTT. Encoded protein: CASSQGRTLGGDTIYF.

This clonotype has a handful of counts. This rearrangement joins TRBV20-1 to TRBJ1-4; D is unclear. The CDR3 is made up of 15 amino acids. V lost 1 base, J lost 3 bases, and 12 bases lay in between. The germline V gene encodes CDR1 DFQATT and CDR2 SNEGSKA (reference sequence). The CDR3: CSARVYGESNEKLFF. The CDR3 region has the DNA TGCAGTGCTAGAGTGTACGGGGAATCTAATGAAAAACTGTTTTTT.

Notes on this clonotype: One junction end disagrees with the germline gene, perhaps due to a read error. CDR3 coding DNA: TGCGCCATCAGCCGGGACAGGGGAGAAAACTATGGCTACACCTTC. It is translated as CAISRDRGENYGYTF. The rearrangement joins TRBV10-3 to TRBJ1-2; TRBD1 matches 10 bases. Germline V gene lookup returns CDR1 ENHRY and CDR2 SYGVKD. CDR3 size: 15 residues.